The source of this T cell receptor beta chain is a study of T-cell reconstitution after alpha-beta-depleted transplantation in children. Preparation of the TCRbeta library was carried out with unique molecular identifiers. TCRdb used MiXCR to reprocess the PCR reads, holding one entry per CDR3 protein. Here the sample spans about 580,000 distinct CDR3 sequences, 25% to 30% being singletons. Deletions cut 11 bases from V and 0 bases from J, with 18 bases between. The CDR3 length is 15 residues. CDR1 and CDR2 (germline): SNHLY, FYNNEI. Overall study results and limits: Diversity of TCRbeta at day 60 was high in some patients, arising from surviving recipient T cells and thymic progenitors. T-cell numbers and diversity one year post-transplant derived largely from freshly generated T cells.

A note on this clonotype: Its cognate antigen is unknown.

The starting material was PBMCs, obtained before TCRalphabeta/CD19-depleted stem cell transplant. The source of this sequence is a boy under two years old with Wiskott-Aldrich syndrome, due to receive a stem cell transplant. The V gene is TRBV2, the J gene TRBJ2-3; D gene ambiguous. Here the CDR3 reads CACCLGGTSTDTQYF. CDR3 sequence (DNA): TGTGCCTGCTGTTTAGGCGGAACTAGCACAGATACGCAGTATTTT.